Listed here is a single TCR beta chain. This clone's antigen is unknown. Base qualities are not recorded, but no much larger clone differs from it by a single base. Between the V and J ends, shortened by 0 bases and 5 bases respectively, the junction contains 10 bases. The CDR3 contains 14 residues, cysteine and phenylalanine counted. The kept DNA is CDR3 alone, 42 bases in frame from the first base. The germline V gene encodes CDR1 LNHNV and CDR2 YYDKDF (reference sequence). The data were obtained in a study of CD8+ T cells in alopecia areata listed by TCRdb under 2018. At the level of the whole study: Treated patients were enrolled in an open-label pilot trial of oral tofacitinib at 5 to 10 mg twice daily for moderate-to-severe alopecia areata. Tofacitinib was administered for 6 to 18 months, and 6 months of follow-up off drug were then conducted to assess delayed response and recurrence. Biopsies were taken from tofacitinib-treated patients at baseline and at 4 and 24 weeks of treatment, and a later scalp biopsy was taken in several of the tofacitinib-treated patients. For the treated patients, the SALT score, which quantifies what percentage of scalp surface area is affected, served as the measure of disease severity. To study T cell clonal expansion in alopecia areata, the researchers applied high-throughput TCRbeta sequencing to both the C3H/HeJ mouse model and human patients. Amplification of TCRbeta CDR3 regions was done by immunoSEQ multiplex PCR using 35 Vbeta forward primers and 13 Jbeta reverse primers. Scalp clonality was compared among normal scalp (n=4), patchy alopecia areata scalp (n=8), and alopecia totalis/universalis scalp (n=8). In humans, TCRbeta sequencing was performed on scalp tissue and on sorted CD4+ and CD8+ peripheral blood T cells from healthy controls and from patients with patchy or totalis/universalis alopecia areata. RNA was extracted with the PAXgene miRNA kit for fixed scalp, the miRNeasy kit for PBMCs, and the RNeasy kit for mouse skin. Study-wide conclusions, independent of this receptor: Scalp clonality and the number of expanded CD8+ clones among the top 100 scalp clones were significantly decreased by tofacitinib. Unlike mouse skin, where gammadelta T cells dominate, normal human skin contains resident alphabeta T cells that get sequenced too, which complicates analysis of the scalp TCR repertoire. Lesional scalp, especially in alopecia totalis/universalis, showed higher clonality and more expanded CD8+ clones than normal scalp, suggesting antigenic drive. The treated cohort was small, with a single nonresponder, so links between baseline CD8+ expansion and response need larger studies. Shared TCR sequences between patients were less evident than in mice, which may be partly attributable to HLA diversity in the patient population. Many expanded lesional clones were found to persist in scalp and blood during tofacitinib treatment, and relapse after treatment cessation may be partly explained by this persistence.

The library relied on the immunoSEQ multiplex PCR assay. For TCR sequencing, RNA was extracted from every sample and reverse transcribed into cDNA to serve as template. SuperScript III was used to make first-strand cDNA, primed with a 2:1 mix of oligo-dT and random hexamers. A synthetic immune receptor repertoire was used to measure amplification bias, and any remaining bias was corrected computationally. As for how the authors treated the data: Raw reads were preprocessed to remove errors, and CDR3 was defined according to IMGT conventions as the region from the conserved cysteine to phenylalanine. Clonality was computed by normalizing Shannon entropy by log2 of the number of productive unique TCRs and subtracting the result from 1. Whether each scalp clone was CD4 or CD8 was inferred by checking scalp TCRbeta sequences against the CD4 and CD8 repertoires from sorted blood. In its TCRdb copy, this immuneACCESS table keeps in-frame sequences only and misses some clones. Where compared with another copy, unresolved V genes explain less than half of these, and the others have no known cause. That table supplies the V and J calls and clone size; D and trimming were determined from the DNA. The sample includes around 200,000 clones, with 64% observed a single time. More than 3.5% of the sample goes to the ten largest clones.

The time point tag for this specimen amounts to: 4 weeks on oral tofacitinib. Explained via the paper, the treatment or condition label denotes: oral pan-JAK inhibitor, 5-10 mg twice daily. Lesional scalp punch biopsies and peripheral blood were collected from alopecia areata patients. After PBMCs were isolated by density centrifugation and stained for CD3, CD4 and CD8, a FACSAria was used to sort CD4+ and CD8+ T cells. The material was CD4+ T cells sorted from blood, obtained at week 4, from a patient treated with tofacitinib. This receptor was obtained from a human donor with alopecia areata. Rearrangement joined TRBV15 to TRBJ2-5, with no D gene named confidently. The CDR3 has the sequence CATSRDPGRETQYF. The bases are TGTGCCACCAGCAGAGATCCGGGCAGGGAGACCCAGTACTTC.